A single sample is the source of the 9 T cell receptor beta chains below, sequenced in a study of blood T cells in healthy people across ages. A J-beta primer mix and a sample-barcoded 5' primer were used in a second PCR of roughly 6 to 12 cycles. TCRdb passed the 5' RACE reads through MiXCR, listing each CDR3 protein once. The table includes over 1.5 million distinct CDR3 sequences, approximately 50% detected once. Sequencing was carried out using blood. The receptors stem from a woman aged 40 to 50 in good health.

The genes are TRBV11-1 and TRBJ2-1; 8 nucleotides agree with TRBD1. CDR1 is SGHAT and CDR2 is FQDESV in the germline V gene (reference sequence). CDR3 length equals 15 residues. V lost 3 bases, J lost 5 bases, and 6 bases stayed unmatched. CDR3 sequence reads: CASSFARGQNNEQFF. Here the CDR3 DNA reads TGTGCCAGCAGCTTCGCCAGGGGGCAGAACAATGAGCAGTTCTTC.

This chain uses TRBV7-2 with TRBJ2-1; 14 positions agree with TRBD2. V trimming: 1 base; J trimming: 8 bases; junction bases outside the gene matches: 4. Germline lookup yields CDR1 SGHTA and CDR2 FQGNSA. This CDR3 has 16 residues. The CDR3 bases are TGTGCCAGCAGCTTAGGACTAGCGGGGGGGCGCGATGAGCAGTTCTTC. Its protein is CASSLGLAGGRDEQFF. The full variable domain, rest sourced from reference TRBV7-2 and TRBJ2-1, is GAGVSQSPSNKVTEKGKDVELRCDPISGHTALYWYRQSLGQGLEFLIYFQGNSAPDKSGLPSDRFSAERTGGSVSTLTIQRTQQEDSAVYLCASSLGLAGGRDEQFFGPGTRLTVL.

The sample holds many counts of this clonotype. This sequence joins TRBV27 and TRBJ1-4; TRBD1 matches at 7 bases. Germline V gene data show CDR1 as MNHEY and CDR2 as SMNVEV (reference sequence). The CDR3 length is 13 residues. V was pared by 1 base and J by 10 bases, with 3 bases of the junction left unmatched. Here the CDR3 reads CASSLFTGAKLFF. CDR3 nucleotides: TGTGCCAGCAGTTTATTTACAGGGGCAAAACTGTTTTTT.

As to this clonotype: Germline and junction disagree at one end, which may indicate a read error. The chain links TRBV6-2 or TRBV6-3 to TRBJ2-1; D assignment may be TRBD1 or TRBD2 (5 bases each). The CDR3 is 14 residues long. Per germline, CDR1 MNHEY and CDR2 SVGEGT. CDR3 sequence: CASCYSGPANEQFF. The CDR3 DNA sequence: TGTGCCAGCTGTTACTCGGGGCCGGCCAATGAGCAGTTCTTC.

This clonotype turned up a few times. The chain links TRBV29-1 to TRBJ2-2; unclear D gene. The CDR3 contains 12 residues. The germline V and J ends were trimmed by 8 bases and 2 bases, with 9 bases remaining between them. Per the germline V gene, CDR1 is SQVTM and CDR2 is ANQGSEA. The CDR3 DNA sequence: TGCAGCACAACAGAAAACACCGGGGAGCTGTTTTTT. Translation: CSTTENTGELFF.

The J gene is TRBJ1-5, the V gene TRBV28; 8 bases are a match to TRBD1. CDR3 length: 16 residues. Germline V gene sequence: CDR1 MDHEN, CDR2 SYDVKM. V lost 3 bases, J lost 5 bases, and 9 bases stayed unmatched. The CDR3 nucleotides are TGTGCCAGCAGTTTCGCCCGGACAGGGCGATATCAGCCCCAGCATTTT. This gives the protein CASSFARTGRYQPQHF.

CDR3 coding DNA: TGCAGCGCCTATCCTGGACAGGGCGGCGACGAGCAGTACTTC. This codes for CSAYPGQGGDEQYF. J is TRBJ2-5 and V is TRBV20-1; 8 bases map to TRBD1. The DNA end is a closer match to TRBJ2-7, so the J assignment may be wrong. CDR1 DFQATT and CDR2 SNEGSKA come from the germline V gene (reference sequence). The CDR3 length is 14 residues.

The rearrangement uses TRBV25-1 and TRBJ1-2; TRBD1 might be the D (5 bases). The CDR3 is made up of 16 amino acids. Germline V lookup: CDR1 MGHDK, CDR2 SYGVNS. Deletions cut 3 bases from V and 1 base from J, with 15 bases between. This chain's CDR3 is CASSDRTGTYNYGYTF. CDR3 coding DNA: TGTGCCAGCAGTGATCGTACCGGGACCTATAACTATGGCTACACCTTC.

This clonotype was recorded a few times. The chain is built from TRBV20-1 and TRBJ2-7; a possible D gene is TRBD2 (5 bases). Germline CDR1 is DFQATT and CDR2 is SNEGSKA (reference sequence). The CDR3 sequence is 12 residues long. V was clipped by 6 bases and J by 4 bases, with 13 bases between them. In nucleotides, the CDR3 is TGCAGTGCCTCCGGGGAAGCTTACGAGCAGTACTTC. It specifies CSASGEAYEQYF.